This T cell receptor beta chain was recovered during a study of cytomegalovirus exposure and HLA in healthy donors. General observations from the study: According to the study, some 160 TCR beta chains were cytomegalovirus-associated.

V was clipped by 4 bases and J by 7 bases, with 10 bases between them. Germline CDR1 reads KGHSH; CDR2 reads LQKENI. The CDR3 contains 13 residues. PCR used 60 Vbeta primers and 13 Jbeta primers. Using immunoSEQ multiplex PCR, the repertoire was profiled, and TCRdb retains in-frame clones only, with some absent. The sample contains 90,000 to 150,000 clones, around 78% of which appear only once. Comment on this clone: Its antigen is as yet unknown.

The chain has TRBV18 and TRBJ1-4; D is possibly TRBD1 (6 bases). The sample taken for sequencing was PBMCs. The sequence came from a woman aged 25 to 39 in good health and CMV-seropositive. The CDR3 bases are TGTGCCAGCTCACAAGTACAGGGTGAAAAACTGTTTTTT. Its translation is CASSQVQGEKLFF.